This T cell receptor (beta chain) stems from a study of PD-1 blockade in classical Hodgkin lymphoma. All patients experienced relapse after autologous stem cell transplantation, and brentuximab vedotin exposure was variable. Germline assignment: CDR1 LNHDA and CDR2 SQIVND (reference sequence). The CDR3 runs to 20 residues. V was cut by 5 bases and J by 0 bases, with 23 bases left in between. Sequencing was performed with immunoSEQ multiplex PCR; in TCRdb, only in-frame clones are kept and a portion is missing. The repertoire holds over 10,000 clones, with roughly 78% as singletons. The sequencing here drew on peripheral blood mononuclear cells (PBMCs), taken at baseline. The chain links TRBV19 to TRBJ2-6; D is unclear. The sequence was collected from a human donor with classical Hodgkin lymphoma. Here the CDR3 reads CASSRSQLVGPFSGANVLTF. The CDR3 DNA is TGTGCCAGTAGTCGCTCTCAGTTGGTCGGGCCTTTCTCTGGGGCCAACGTCCTGACTTTC.